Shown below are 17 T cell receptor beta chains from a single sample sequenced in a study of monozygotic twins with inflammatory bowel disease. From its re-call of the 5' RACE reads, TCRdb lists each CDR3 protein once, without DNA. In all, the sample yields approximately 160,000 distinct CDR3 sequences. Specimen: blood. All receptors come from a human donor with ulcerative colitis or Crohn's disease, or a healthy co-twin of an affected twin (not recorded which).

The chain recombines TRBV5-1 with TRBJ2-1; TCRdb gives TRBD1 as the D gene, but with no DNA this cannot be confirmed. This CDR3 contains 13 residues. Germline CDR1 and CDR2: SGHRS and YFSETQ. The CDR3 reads CASSQGTGNEQFF. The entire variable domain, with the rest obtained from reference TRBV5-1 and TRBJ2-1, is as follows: KAGVTQTPRYLIKTRGQQVTLSCSPISGHRSVSWYQQTPGQGLQFLFEYFSETQRNKGNFPGRFSGRQFSNSRSEMNVSTLELGDSALYLCASSQGTGNEQFFGPGTRLTVL.

The CDR3 sequence is CASSLGGGSRRDTQYF. The rearrangement uses TRBV7-2 and TRBJ2-3; TCRdb indicates TRBD1, and absent DNA this call remains unverified. Germline V gene sequence: CDR1 SGHTA, CDR2 FQGNSA. The CDR3 consists of 16 residues.

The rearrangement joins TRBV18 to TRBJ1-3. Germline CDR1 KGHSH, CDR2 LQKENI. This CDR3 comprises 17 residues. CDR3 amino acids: CASSLDPFIVSGNTIYF. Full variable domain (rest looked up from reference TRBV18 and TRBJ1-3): NAGVMQNPRHLVRRRGQEARLRCSPMKGHSHVYWYRQLPEEGLKFMVYLQKENIIDESGMPKERFSAEFPKEGPSILRIQQVVRGDSAAYFCASSLDPFIVSGNTIYFGEGSWLTVV.

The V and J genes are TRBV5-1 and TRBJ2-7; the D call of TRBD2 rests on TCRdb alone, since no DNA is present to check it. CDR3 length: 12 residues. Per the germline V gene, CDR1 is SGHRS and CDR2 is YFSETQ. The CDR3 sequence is CASSFTRNEQYF.

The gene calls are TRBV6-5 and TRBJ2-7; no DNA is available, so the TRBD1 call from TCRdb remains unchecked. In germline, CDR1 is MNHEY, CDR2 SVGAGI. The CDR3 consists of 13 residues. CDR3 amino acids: CATSPGGPYEQYF.

The CDR3: CASSIRPGYTEAFF. This rearrangement joins TRBV19 to TRBJ1-1; TCRdb's D gene call, TRBD1, goes unchecked for lack of DNA. The CDR3 loop spans 14 amino acids. Per the germline V gene, CDR1 is LNHDA and CDR2 is SQIVND (reference sequence).

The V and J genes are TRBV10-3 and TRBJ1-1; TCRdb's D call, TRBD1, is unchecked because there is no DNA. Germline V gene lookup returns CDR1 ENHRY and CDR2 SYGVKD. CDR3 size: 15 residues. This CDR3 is CAIMKGQGAGTEAFF.

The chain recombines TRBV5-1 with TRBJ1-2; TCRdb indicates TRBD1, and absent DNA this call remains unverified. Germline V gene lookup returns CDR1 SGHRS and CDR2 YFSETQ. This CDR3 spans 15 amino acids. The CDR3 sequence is CASSDDDRPNYGYTF.

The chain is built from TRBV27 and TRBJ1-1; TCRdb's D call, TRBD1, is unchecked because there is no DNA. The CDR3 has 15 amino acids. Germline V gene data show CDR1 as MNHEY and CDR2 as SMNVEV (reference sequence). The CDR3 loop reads CASSLSPAGQTEAFF.

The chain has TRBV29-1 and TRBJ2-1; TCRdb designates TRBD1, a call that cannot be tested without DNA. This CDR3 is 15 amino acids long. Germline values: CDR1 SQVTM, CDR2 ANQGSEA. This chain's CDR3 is CSVRNQGGKGNEQFF.

This CDR3 reads CATRSGQGYNEQFF. The genes are TRBV24-1 and TRBJ2-1; TCRdb's assignment of TRBD1 cannot be checked, as there is no DNA. Germline V gene lookup returns CDR1 KGHDR and CDR2 SFDVKD. This CDR3 is built from 14 residues.

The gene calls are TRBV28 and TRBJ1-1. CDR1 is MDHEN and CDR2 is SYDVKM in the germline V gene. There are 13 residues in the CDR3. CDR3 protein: CASKIGTNTEAFF.

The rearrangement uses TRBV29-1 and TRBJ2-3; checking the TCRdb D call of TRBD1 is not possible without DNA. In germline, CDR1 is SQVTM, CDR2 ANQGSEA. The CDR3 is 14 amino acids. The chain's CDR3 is CSVVPPQGTDTQYF.

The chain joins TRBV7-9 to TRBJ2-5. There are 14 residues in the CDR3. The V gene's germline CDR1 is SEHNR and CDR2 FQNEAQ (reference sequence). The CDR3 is CASSLGSWRETQYF.

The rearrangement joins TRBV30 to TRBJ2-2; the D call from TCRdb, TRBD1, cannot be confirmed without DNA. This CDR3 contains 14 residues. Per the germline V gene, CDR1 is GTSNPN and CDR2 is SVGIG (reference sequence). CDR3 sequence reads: CAWSVLDSTGELFF.

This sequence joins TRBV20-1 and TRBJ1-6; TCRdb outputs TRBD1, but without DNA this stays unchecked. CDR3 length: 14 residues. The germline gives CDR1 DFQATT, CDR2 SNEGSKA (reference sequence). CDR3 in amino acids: CSAKGASDNSPLHF.

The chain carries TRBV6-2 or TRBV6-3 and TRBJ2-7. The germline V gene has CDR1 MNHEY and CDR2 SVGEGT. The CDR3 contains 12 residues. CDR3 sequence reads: CASSDRTYEQYF.